The 13 T cell receptor beta chains below all came from one sample that was sequenced in a study of blood T cell repertoires in COVID-19. Method: immunoSEQ multiplex PCR; TCRdb's copy keeps in-frame clones and lacks some. The sample has 250,000 to 350,000 clones, almost 90% seen once. The sequencing sample was made of PBMCs or T cells enriched from blood (not recorded which). The receptors were gathered from a woman aged 18-35 years with acute COVID-19.

The chain combines TRBV10-2 with TRBJ1-1; 8 bases align to TRBD1. J was trimmed by 0 bases and V by 6 bases; bases with no gene match: 9. The CDR3 length is 16 residues. Germline CDR1 reads WSHSY; CDR2 reads SAAADI. CDR3 amino acids: CASRQGQGGVNTEAFF. In DNA form, the CDR3 reads TGCGCCAGCAGACAAGGACAGGGAGGAGTGAACACTGAAGCTTTCTTT.

The chain links TRBV6-2 or TRBV6-3 to TRBJ2-1; 9 bases align to TRBD2. V lost 4 bases and J lost 4; bases outside the gene matches: 17. The CDR3 totals 19 residues. Germline values: CDR1 MNHEY, CDR2 SVGEGT. The CDR3 DNA reads TGTGCCAGCAGTTCCTCCAGGGCGCATAGCGGGGGTTATTACAATGAGCAGTTCTTC. Its translation: CASSSSRAHSGGYYNEQFF.

This clone was recorded only once. The chain employs TRBV18 and TRBJ1-1; TRBD1 matches 9 bases. The CDR3 covers 15 residues. The J segment lost 2 bases and the V segment lost 3 bases, leaving 4 bases of the junction unmatched. The germline V gene encodes CDR1 KGHSH and CDR2 LQKENI. The CDR3 DNA reads TGTGCCAGCTCACCCGGGACAGGGTACAACACTGAAGCTTTCTTT. Protein sequence: CASSPGTGYNTEAFF.

This chain connects TRBV6-2 or TRBV6-3 to TRBJ2-5; 9 bases align to TRBD2. With 0 bases clipped from V and 1 base from J, the junction kept 3 bases outside the gene matches. This CDR3 has 16 residues. Germline V CDR1 and CDR2: MNHEY, SVGEGT. In DNA, the CDR3 is TGTGCCAGCAGTTACTCTAGGACTAGCGCCCAAGAGACCCAGTACTTC. Protein sequence: CASSYSRTSAQETQYF.

The chain employs TRBV7-8 and TRBJ2-3; D is unclear. Germline V gene lookup returns CDR1 SGHVS and CDR2 FQNEAQ. V was cut by 5 bases and J by 0 bases, with 9 bases left in between. The CDR3 runs 14 residues. The CDR3 region has the DNA TGTGCCAGCAGCCTTCCCCGGAGCACAGATACGCAGTATTTT. Protein product: CASSLPRSTDTQYF.

V gene TRBV20-1 combines with J gene TRBJ1-5; a weak D match, TRBD1 (5 bases). Germline V gene sequence: CDR1 DFQATT, CDR2 SNEGSKA (reference sequence). V shed 3 bases and J shed 5 bases, with 11 bases lying between them. CDR3 size: 13 residues. The CDR3: CSASNRPHQPQHF. The CDR3 DNA follows: TGCAGTGCTAGTAACAGGCCGCATCAGCCCCAGCATTTT.

The chain carries TRBV29-1 and TRBJ1-2; 7 bases fit TRBD1. Per germline, CDR1 SQVTM and CDR2 ANQGSEA. The CDR3 runs 13 residues. J gave up 7 bases and V 5 bases, and 10 bases lay outside the gene matches. CDR3 in amino acids: CSVPLQGTVGYTF. CDR3 sequence (DNA): TGCAGCGTTCCTCTACAGGGGACGGTTGGCTACACCTTC.

V is TRBV4-1 and J is TRBJ2-7; 7 bases fit TRBD2. This CDR3 spans 15 amino acids. Germline CDR1 MGHRA, CDR2 YSYEKL. V was pared by 4 bases and J by 4 bases, with 10 bases of the junction left unmatched. CDR3 in amino acids: CASSLTSGTDYEQYF. In nucleotides, the CDR3 is TGCGCCAGCAGCCTGACAAGCGGGACTGATTACGAGCAGTACTTC.

This clone was recorded once. The CDR3 loop reads CAWRLGLSNTIYF. The CDR3 coding sequence is TGTGCCTGGAGATTGGGACTTTCCAACACCATATATTTT. The chain joins TRBV30 to TRBJ1-3, with D possibly TRBD1 on 5 matching bases. V gave up 3 bases and J gave up 7 bases, with 13 bases separating them. The germline V gene encodes CDR1 GTSNPN and CDR2 SVGIG (reference sequence). The CDR3 totals 13 residues.

This clone appeared a single time. The rearrangement joins TRBV18 to TRBJ1-1, with 7 bases that match TRBD1. V lost 3 bases to trimming and J lost 2 bases; unmatched junction nucleotides: 9. Germline V CDR1 and CDR2: KGHSH, LQKENI. CDR3 length: 16 amino acids. CDR3 amino acids: CASSPAGTASNTEAFF. The CDR3 DNA sequence: TGTGCCAGCTCACCCGCCGGGACAGCATCTAACACTGAAGCTTTCTTT. The whole variable domain, remainder taken from reference TRBV18 and TRBJ1-1, is NAGVMQNPRHLVRRRGQEARLRCSPMKGHSHVYWYRQLPEEGLKFMVYLQKENIIDESGMPKERFSAEFPKEGPSILRIQQVVRGDSAAYFCASSPAGTASNTEAFFGQGTRLTVV.

Turning to this clone: This same CDR3 is encoded by further DNA sequences in the sample. This chain joins TRBV28 and TRBJ2-3; 7 positions agree with TRBD2. Germline loops: CDR1 MDHEN, CDR2 SYDVKM. The V segment lost 6 bases and the J segment 6 bases; nucleotides outside the gene matches: 9. The CDR3 is 14 residues long. The CDR3 nucleotides read TGTGCCAGCAGCCTTTCGGGGGGAACGGATACGCAGTATTTT. Its protein is CASSLSGGTDTQYF.

This sequence joins TRBV4-2 and TRBJ2-6; D gene unclear. The germline V and J ends were trimmed by 1 base and 1 base, with 5 bases remaining between them. Looked up from germline, CDR1 is LGHNA and CDR2 is YNFKEQ. CDR3 length: 15 amino acids. Written as DNA, the CDR3 is TGTGCCAGCAGCCAAGGGGCGTCTGGGGCCAACGTCCTGACTTTC. It specifies CASSQGASGANVLTF.

The J gene is TRBJ2-3, the V gene TRBV7-9; 11 positions match TRBD2. The CDR3 runs to 17 residues. With 4 bases clipped from V and 0 bases from J, the junction kept 6 bases outside the gene matches. Germline V CDR1 and CDR2: SEHNR, FQNEAQ (reference sequence). CDR3 in DNA: TGTGCCAGCAGCTCGGGGACTAGCGGAGTTAGCACAGATACGCAGTATTTT. Translation: CASSSGTSGVSTDTQYF. Full variable domain (missing parts from reference TRBV7-9 and TRBJ2-3): DTGVSQNPRHKITKRGQNVTFRCDPISEHNRLYWYRQTLGQGPEFLTYFQNEAQLEKSRLLSDRFSAERPKGSFSTLEIQRTEQGDSAMYLCASSSGTSGVSTDTQYFGPGTRLTVL.